The present entry profiles one TCR beta chain with its context. The J segment lost 6 bases and the V segment lost 4 bases, leaving 2 bases of the junction unmatched. The CDR3 has 13 residues. Germline V gene lookup returns CDR1 MNHEY and CDR2 SVGAGI. Original processing notes: Quantification of nucleated cells was approximated via reference gene primer amplification. Sequencing was performed with immunoSEQ multiplex PCR; in TCRdb, only in-frame clones are kept and a portion is missing. V and J calls and clone size are as listed in that table; D and trimming were resolved from the DNA. Among about 80,000 clones listed, approximately 88% were seen once. The data originate from a study of blood T cell repertoires in COVID-19.

This TCR was recovered from a woman older than 75 with acute or convalescent COVID-19. The rearrangement links TRBV6-5 to TRBJ2-2; TRBD1 agrees at 7 bases. Specimen: peripheral blood. CDR3 sequence reads: CASSSRGPGELFF. The CDR3 bases are TGTGCCAGCAGTTCAAGGGGGCCCGGGGAGCTGTTTTTT.